Included here is one T cell receptor beta chain sequence, with context. The source of the sample is a study of tumor-infiltrating lymphocytes in primary liver carcinoma. The roughly 18-34 mg bulk tissue piece was not sorted before simultaneous RNA and DNA extraction. Making TCR beta cDNA involved around 520 ng total RNA and a constant-region primer. For TCR beta, libraries were produced by three nested multiplex PCR rounds using slightly modified ARM-PCR. The two initial PCR rounds, roughly 9 cycles each, used TRBV1-TRBV30 forward and C-beta reverse primers. TCRdb used MiXCR to reprocess the multiplex PCR reads, holding one entry per CDR3 protein. This sample has roughly 120,000 distinct CDR3 sequences; approximately 64% occur once, and the top ten carry approximately 8.9%. The germline gives CDR1 MGHDK, CDR2 SYGVNS. The CDR3 covers 16 residues. With 3 bases removed from V and 10 bases from J, the gap between germline ends came to 19 bases.

The sequencing sample was made of liver tumor tissue from sampling region 3. Subset of the sample: tumor region T3, left-lateral pole. This chain uses TRBV25-1 with TRBJ2-6; tentative D call: TRBD2 (6 bases). The sequence was collected from a woman aged 55-69 years with primary liver carcinoma and hepatitis B virus infection. The DNA for the CDR3 is TGTGCCAGCAGTGACTCCGGGACTGGCGGCCCTAACGTCCTGACTTTC. Translated: CASSDSGTGGPNVLTF.